This paragraph reports one T cell receptor (beta chain). There is no known antigen for this receptor. No base quality information exists; no much larger clone differs at one position. The data originate from a study of control samples from healthy donors and cancer patients (dated by TCRdb to between 2020 and 2021). CDR1 LNHDA and CDR2 SQIVND were looked up in the germline V gene (reference sequence). Including the terminal cysteine and phenylalanine, the CDR3 comprises 13 residues. The DNA shown is the 39-base CDR3, in frame from base 1. V is cut by 5 bases and J by 1 base, and the space between the germline ends is 8 bases. The library was generated by the immunoSEQ multiplex PCR assay. TCRdb mirrors the immuneACCESS table, restricted to in-frame sequences. Some clones are absent from its copies; in checked studies, under half trace to an unresolved V gene, and the reason for the others is unknown. The sample table shows 150,000 to 200,000 clones, and 85% to 90% are seen once. The ten largest make up approximately 1.6% of the sample.

The origin of this receptor is a man aged 18 to 29 in good health. The sequenced material came from blood. The chain couples TRBV19 to TRBJ1-1, with the D gene not confidently named. The bases are TGTGCCAGTAGTCGTCAAAAGAACACTGAAGCTTTCTTT. This encodes CASSRQKNTEAFF.